Given below is one T cell receptor beta chain in context. Antigen specificity is unknown. Other nucleotide sequences in the sample specify the same CDR3. The data originate from a study of radiotherapy plus CTLA-4 blockade in lung cancer. About the research overall: For approximately 19% of patients, objective responses occurred, and approximately 33% had disease control.

Sequencing was performed with immunoSEQ multiplex PCR; in TCRdb, only in-frame clones are kept and a portion is missing. The sample lists about 97,000 clones; about four fifths were seen once. Germline V gene sequence: CDR1 SGHRS, CDR2 YFSETQ. V shed 4 bases, J shed 1 base, and the junction held 6 bases outside the gene matches. The CDR3 sequence is 16 residues long. Points from the study as a whole: Tumor-derived TCR clones expanded in blood after radiotherapy plus ipilimumab. Interferon-beta, together with early blood T cell clone dynamics, reportedly best predicted response.

The TCR originated in a human donor with non-small cell lung cancer who had a partial response to radiotherapy plus ipilimumab. Some clones in this sample may be carry-over from other donors' samples. This rearrangement joins TRBV5-1 to TRBJ2-2, with 8 positions matching TRBD1. Sample: peripheral blood, taken from a patient treated with radiotherapy plus ipilimumab. The CDR3 DNA follows: TGCGCCAGCAGCAGAACAGGGGGGATGAACACCGGGGAGCTGTTTTTT. Translated: CASSRTGGMNTGELFF.